The clone carrying this T cell receptor (beta chain) was counted at least ten times. This record comes from a study of low-dose radiotherapy and immunotherapy resistance in tumors. Study information: Every two weeks patients got nivolumab 240 mg flat dose, plus ipilimumab 1 mg/kg every six weeks, intravenously. Dosing of intravenous cyclophosphamide at 200 mg/m2 occurred every two weeks and took place one day prior to radiation and immunotherapy.

The CDR3 is 15 residues long. The germline gives CDR1 SGHTA, CDR2 FQGNSA. Trimming took 5 bases from V and 2 from J; bases not matched to a gene: 6. TRAV- and TRBV-specific primers were used for first-strand cDNA, which covered alpha and beta chains. TCRs were put through around 20 PCR cycles of amplification with Phusion. A constant-region primer and the V-primer adapter served as the primer pair. TCRdb processed the reads anew with MiXCR; each CDR3 protein has one entry. Of over 70,000 distinct CDR3 sequences listed, about a third are singletons. The time point here: before trial treatment. The donors, trial participants, received nivolumab, ipilimumab, aspirin, low-dose cyclophosphamide and low-dose radiotherapy.

The TCR comes from a female donor with ovarian cancer. This sample comprised PBMCs, obtained before treatment. The genes are TRBV7-2 and TRBJ1-1; 9 bases are shared with TRBD1. CDR3 protein: CASSVTGGYNTEAFF. As DNA, the CDR3 is TGTGCCAGCAGCGTTACAGGGGGCTATAACACTGAAGCTTTCTTT. The full variable domain, with the rest looked up from reference TRBV7-2 and TRBJ1-1, is GAGVSQSPSNKVTEKGKDVELRCDPISGHTALYWYRQSLGQGLEFLIYFQGNSAPDKSGLPSDRFSAERTGGSVSTLTIQRTQQEDSAVYLCASSVTGGYNTEAFFGQGTRLTVV.